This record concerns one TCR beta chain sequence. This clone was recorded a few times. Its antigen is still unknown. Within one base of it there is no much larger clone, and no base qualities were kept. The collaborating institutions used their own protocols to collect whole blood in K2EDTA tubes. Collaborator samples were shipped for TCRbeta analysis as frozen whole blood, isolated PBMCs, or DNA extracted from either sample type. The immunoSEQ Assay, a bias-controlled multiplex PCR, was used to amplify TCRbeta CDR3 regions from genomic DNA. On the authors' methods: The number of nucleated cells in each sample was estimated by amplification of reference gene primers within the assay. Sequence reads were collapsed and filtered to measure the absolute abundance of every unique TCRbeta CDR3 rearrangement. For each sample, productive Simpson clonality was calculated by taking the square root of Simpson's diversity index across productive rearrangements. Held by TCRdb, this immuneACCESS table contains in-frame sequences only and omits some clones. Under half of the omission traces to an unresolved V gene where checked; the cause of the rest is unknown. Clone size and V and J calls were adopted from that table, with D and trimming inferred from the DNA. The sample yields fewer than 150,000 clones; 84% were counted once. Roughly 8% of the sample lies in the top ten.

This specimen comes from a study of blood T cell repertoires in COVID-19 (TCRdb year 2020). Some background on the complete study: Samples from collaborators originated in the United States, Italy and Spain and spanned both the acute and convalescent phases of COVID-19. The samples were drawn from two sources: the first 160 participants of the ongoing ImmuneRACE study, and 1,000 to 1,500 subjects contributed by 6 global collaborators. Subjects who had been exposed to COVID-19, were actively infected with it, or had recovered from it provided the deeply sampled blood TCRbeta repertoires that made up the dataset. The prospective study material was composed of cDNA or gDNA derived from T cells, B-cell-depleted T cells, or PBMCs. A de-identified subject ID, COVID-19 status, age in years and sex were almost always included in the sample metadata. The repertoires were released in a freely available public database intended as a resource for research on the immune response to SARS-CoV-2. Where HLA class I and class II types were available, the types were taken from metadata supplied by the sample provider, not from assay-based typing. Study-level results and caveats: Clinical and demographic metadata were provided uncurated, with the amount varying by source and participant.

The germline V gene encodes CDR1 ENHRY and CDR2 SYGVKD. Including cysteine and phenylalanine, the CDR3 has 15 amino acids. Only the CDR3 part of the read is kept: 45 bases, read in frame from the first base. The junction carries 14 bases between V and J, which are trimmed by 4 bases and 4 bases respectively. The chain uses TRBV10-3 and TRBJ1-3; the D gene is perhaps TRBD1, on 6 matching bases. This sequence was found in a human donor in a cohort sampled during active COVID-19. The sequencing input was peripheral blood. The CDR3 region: CAISASGTPGNTIYF. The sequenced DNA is TGTGCCATCAGTGCGTCCGGGACACCCGGAAACACCATATATTTT.